The clone carrying this TCR beta chain has a count of ten or more. This record belongs to a study of metastatic and nonmetastatic thyroid tumors. On the study more broadly: From malignant and benign thyroid patients, repertoires in blood and in tumor or nodule tissue were compared.

There were no patients who had received any treatment before thyroid surgery. TCRdb re-analyzed the PCR reads using MiXCR. The table includes tens of thousands of clones, 13% to 15% detected once. This CDR3 has 16 amino acids. The V segment lost 2 bases and the J segment 0 bases; nucleotides outside the gene matches: 4. Looked up from germline, CDR1 is LGHDT and CDR2 is YNNKEL (reference sequence). Sequencing used tumor tissue. V usage is TRBV3-1 and J usage is TRBJ2-3; 8 nucleotides line up with TRBD1. The TCR comes from a female donor with papillary thyroid cancer or a benign thyroid nodule (not recorded which). Some clones in this sample may be carry-over from other donors' samples. CDR3 coding DNA: TGTGCCAGCAGCCAAAACAGGGGGACTAGCACAGATACGCAGTATTTT. As protein: CASSQNRGTSTDTQYF.